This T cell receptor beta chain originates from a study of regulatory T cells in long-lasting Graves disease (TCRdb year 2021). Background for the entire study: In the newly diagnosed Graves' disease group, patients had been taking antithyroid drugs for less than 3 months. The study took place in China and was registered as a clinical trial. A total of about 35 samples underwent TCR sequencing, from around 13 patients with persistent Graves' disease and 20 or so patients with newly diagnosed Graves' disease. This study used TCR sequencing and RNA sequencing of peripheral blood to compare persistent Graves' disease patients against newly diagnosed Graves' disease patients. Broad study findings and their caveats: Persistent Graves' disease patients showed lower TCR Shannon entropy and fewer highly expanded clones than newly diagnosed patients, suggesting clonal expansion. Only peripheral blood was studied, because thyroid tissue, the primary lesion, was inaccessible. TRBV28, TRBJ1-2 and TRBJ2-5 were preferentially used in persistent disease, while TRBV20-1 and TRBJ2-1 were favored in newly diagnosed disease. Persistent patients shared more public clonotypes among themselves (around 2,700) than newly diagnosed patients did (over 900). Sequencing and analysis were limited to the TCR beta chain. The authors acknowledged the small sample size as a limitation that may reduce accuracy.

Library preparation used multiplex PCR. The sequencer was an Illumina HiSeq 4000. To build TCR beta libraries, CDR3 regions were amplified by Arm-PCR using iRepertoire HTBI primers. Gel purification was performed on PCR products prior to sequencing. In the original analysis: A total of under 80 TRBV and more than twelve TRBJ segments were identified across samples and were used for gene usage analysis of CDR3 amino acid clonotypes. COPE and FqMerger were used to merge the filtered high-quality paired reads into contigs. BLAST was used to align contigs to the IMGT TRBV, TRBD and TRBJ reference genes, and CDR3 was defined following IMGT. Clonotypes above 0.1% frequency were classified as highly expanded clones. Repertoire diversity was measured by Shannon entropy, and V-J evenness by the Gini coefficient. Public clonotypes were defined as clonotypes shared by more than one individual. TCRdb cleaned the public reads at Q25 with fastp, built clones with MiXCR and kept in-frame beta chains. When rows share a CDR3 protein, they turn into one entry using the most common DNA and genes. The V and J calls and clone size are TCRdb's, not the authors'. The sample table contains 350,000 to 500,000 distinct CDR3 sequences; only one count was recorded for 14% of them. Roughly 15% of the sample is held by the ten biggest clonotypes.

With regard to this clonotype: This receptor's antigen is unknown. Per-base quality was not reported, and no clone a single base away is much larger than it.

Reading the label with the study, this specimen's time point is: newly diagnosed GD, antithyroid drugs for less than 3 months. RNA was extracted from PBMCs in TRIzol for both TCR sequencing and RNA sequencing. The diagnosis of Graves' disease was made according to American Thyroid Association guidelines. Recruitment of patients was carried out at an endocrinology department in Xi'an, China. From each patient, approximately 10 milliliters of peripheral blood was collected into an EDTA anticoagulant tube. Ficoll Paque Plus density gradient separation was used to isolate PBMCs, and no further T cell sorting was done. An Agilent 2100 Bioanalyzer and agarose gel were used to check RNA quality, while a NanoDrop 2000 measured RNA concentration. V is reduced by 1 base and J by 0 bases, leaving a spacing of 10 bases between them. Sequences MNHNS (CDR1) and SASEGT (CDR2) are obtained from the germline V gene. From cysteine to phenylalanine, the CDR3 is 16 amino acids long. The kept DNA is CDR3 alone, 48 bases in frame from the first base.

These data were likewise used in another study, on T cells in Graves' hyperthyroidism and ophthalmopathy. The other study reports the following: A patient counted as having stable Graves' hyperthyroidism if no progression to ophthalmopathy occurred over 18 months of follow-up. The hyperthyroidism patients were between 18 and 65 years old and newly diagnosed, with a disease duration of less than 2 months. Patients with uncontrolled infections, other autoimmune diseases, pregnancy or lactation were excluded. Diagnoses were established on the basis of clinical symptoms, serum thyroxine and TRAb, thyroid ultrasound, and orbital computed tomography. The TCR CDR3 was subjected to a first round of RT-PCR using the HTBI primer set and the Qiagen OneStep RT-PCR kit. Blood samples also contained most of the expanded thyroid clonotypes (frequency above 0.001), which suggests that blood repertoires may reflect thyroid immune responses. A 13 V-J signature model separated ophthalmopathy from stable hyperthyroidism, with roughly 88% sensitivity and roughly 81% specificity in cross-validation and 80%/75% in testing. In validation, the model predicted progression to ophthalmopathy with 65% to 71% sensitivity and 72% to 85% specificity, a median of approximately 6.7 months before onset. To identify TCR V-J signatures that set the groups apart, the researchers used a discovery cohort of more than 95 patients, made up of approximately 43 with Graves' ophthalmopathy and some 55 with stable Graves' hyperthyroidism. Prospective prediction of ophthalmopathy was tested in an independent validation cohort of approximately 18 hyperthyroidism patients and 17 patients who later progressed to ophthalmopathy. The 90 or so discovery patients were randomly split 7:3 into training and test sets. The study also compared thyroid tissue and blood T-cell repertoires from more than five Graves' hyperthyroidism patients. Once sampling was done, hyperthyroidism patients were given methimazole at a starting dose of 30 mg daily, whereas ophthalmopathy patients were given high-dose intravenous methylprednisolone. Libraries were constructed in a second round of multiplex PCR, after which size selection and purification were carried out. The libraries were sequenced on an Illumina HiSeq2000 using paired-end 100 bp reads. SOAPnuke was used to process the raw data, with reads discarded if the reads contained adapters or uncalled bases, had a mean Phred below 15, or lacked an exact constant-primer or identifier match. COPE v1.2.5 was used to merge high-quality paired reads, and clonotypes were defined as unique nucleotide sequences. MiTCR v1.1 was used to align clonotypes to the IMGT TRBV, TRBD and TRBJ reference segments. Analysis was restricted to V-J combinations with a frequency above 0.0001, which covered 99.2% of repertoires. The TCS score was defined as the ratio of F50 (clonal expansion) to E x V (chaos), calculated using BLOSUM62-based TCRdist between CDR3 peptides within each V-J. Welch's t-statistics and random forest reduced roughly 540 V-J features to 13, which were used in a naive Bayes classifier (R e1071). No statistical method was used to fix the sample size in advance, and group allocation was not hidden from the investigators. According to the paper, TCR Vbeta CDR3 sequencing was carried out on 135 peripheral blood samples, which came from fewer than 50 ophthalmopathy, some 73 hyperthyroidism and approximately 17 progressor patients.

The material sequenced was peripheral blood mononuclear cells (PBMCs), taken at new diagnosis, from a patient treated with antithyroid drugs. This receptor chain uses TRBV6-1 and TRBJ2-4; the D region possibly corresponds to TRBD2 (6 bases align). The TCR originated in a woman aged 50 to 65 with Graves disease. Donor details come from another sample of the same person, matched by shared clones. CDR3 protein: CASSEGGEIAKNIQYF. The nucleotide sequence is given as TGTGCCAGCAGTGAAGGGGGGGAAATAGCCAAAAACATTCAGTACTTC.